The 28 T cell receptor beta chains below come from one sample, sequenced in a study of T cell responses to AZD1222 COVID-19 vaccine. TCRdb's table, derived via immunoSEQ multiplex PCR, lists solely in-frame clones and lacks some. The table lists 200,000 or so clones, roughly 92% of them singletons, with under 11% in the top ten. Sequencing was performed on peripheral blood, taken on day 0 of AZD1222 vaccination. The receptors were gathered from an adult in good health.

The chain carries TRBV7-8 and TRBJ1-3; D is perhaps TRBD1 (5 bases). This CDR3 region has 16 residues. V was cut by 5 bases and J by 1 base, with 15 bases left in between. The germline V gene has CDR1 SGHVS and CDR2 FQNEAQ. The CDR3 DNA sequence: TGTGCCAGCAGCCCCCATACGGGACCTTCTGGAAACACCATATATTTT. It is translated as CASSPHTGPSGNTIYF.

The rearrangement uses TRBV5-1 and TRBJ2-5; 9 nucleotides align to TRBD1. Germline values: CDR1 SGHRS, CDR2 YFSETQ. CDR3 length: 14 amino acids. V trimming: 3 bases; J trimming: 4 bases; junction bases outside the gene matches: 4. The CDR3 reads CASSWGQGGETQYF. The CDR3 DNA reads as TGCGCCAGCAGCTGGGGACAGGGAGGAGAGACCCAGTACTTC.

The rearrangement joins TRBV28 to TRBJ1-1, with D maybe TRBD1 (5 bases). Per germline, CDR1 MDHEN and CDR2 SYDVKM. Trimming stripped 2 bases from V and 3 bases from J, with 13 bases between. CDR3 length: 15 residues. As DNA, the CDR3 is TGTGCCAGCAGTTTAGAGGCCACAGGATACACTGAAGCTTTCTTT. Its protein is CASSLEATGYTEAFF.

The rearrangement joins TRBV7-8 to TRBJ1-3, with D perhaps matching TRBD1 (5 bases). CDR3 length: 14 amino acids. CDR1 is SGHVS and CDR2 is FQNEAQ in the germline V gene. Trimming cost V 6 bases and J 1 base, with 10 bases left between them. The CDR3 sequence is CASSSGTSGNTIYF. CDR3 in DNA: TGTGCCAGCAGTTCCGGGACGTCTGGAAACACCATATATTTT. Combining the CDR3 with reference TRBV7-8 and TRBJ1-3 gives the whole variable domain GAGVSQSPRYKVAKRGQDVALRCDPISGHVSLFWYQQALGQGPEFLTYFQNEAQLDKSGLPSDRFFAERPEGSVSTLKIQRTQQEDSAVYLCASSSGTSGNTIYFGEGSWLTVV.

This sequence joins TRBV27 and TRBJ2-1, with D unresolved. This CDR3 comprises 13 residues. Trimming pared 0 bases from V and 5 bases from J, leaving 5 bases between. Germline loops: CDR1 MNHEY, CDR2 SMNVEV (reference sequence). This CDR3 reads CASSLSMDNEQFF. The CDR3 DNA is TGTGCCAGCAGTTTATCGATGGACAATGAGCAGTTCTTC.

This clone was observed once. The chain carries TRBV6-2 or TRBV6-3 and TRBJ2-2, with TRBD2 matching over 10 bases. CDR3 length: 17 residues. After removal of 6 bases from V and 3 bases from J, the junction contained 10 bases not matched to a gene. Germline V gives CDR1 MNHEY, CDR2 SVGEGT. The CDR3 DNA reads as TGTGCCAGCAGCTCCCCCAGCGGGGGGGGCTACACCGGGGAGCTGTTTTTT. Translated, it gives CASSSPSGGGYTGELFF.

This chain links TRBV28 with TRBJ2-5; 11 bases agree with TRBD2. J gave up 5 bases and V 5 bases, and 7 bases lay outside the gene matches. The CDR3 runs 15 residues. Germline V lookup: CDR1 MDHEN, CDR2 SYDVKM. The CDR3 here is CASSPSGGLRETQYF. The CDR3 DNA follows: TGTGCCAGCAGTCCTAGCGGGGGGCTCCGGGAGACCCAGTACTTC.

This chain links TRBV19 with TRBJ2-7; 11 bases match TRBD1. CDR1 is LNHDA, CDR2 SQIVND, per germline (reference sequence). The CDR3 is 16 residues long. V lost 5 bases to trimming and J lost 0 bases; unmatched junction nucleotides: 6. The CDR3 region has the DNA TGTGCCAGTAGTGGTGGGACAGGGGGATTCTCCTACGAGCAGTACTTC. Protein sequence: CASSGGTGGFSYEQYF.

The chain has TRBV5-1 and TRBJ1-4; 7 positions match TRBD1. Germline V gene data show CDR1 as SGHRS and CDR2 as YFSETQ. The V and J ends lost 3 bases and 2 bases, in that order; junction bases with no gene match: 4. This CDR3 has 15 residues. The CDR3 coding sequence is TGCGCCAGCAGCTGGACACAGGGGACTAATGAAAAACTGTTTTTT. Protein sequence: CASSWTQGTNEKLFF.

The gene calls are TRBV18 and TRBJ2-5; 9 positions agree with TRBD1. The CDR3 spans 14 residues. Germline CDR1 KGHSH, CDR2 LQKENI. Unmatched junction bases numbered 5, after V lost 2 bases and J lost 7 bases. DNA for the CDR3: TGTGCCAGCTCACCATGGACAGGGGACGGGACCCAGTACTTC. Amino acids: CASSPWTGDGTQYF.

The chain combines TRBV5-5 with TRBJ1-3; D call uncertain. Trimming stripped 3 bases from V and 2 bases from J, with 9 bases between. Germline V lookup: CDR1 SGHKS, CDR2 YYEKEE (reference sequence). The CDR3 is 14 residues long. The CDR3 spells CASSSKIPGNTIYF. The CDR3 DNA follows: TGTGCCAGCAGCTCCAAGATTCCTGGAAACACCATATATTTT.

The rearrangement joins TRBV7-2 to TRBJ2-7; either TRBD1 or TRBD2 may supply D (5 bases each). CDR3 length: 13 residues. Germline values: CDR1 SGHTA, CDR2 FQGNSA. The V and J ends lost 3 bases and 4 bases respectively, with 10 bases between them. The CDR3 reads CASSFGTRYEQYF. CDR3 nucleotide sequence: TGTGCCAGCAGCTTCGGGACGAGATACGAGCAGTACTTC.

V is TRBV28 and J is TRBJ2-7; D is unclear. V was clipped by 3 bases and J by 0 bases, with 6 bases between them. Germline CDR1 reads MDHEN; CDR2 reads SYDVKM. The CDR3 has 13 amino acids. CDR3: CASSLGNSYEQYV. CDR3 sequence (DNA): TGTGCCAGCAGTTTGGGAAACTCCTACGAGCAGTACGTC.

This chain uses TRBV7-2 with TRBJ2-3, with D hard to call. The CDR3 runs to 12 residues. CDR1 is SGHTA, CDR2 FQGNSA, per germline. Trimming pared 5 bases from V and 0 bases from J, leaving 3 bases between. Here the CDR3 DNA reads TGTGCCAGCAGCCCTAGCACAGATACGCAGTATTTT. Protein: CASSPSTDTQYF.

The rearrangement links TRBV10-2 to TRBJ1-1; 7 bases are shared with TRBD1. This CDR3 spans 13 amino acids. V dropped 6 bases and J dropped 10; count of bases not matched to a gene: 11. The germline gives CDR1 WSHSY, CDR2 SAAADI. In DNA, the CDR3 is TGCGCCAGCAGCGACCGGGACAGTTTTCGAGCTTTCTTT. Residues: CASSDRDSFRAFF.

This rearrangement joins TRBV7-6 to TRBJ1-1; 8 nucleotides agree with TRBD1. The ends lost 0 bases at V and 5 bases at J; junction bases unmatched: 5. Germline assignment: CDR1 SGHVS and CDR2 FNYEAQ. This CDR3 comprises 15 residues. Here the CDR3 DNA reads TGTGCCAGCAGCTTAGCGGAGAACAGGGGGACTGAAGCTTTCTTT. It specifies CASSLAENRGTEAFF.

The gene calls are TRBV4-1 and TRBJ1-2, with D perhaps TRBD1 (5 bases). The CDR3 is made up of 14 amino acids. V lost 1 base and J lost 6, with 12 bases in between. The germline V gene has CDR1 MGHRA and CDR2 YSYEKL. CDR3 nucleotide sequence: TGCGCCAGCAGCCAAGGGGGCGGTGGAGATGGCTACACCTTC. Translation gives CASSQGGGGDGYTF.

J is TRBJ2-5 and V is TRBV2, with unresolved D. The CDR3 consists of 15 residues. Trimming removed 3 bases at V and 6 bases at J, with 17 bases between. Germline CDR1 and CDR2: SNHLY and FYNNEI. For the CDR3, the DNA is TGTGCCAGCAGTGATTTTCGCTTCCTTCCGAAGACCCAGTACTTC. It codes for CASSDFRFLPKTQYF.

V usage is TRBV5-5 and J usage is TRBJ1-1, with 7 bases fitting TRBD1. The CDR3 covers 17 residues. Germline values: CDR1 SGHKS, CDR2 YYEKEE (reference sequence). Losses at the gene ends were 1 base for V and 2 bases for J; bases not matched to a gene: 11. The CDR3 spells CASSLSYRGGFNTEAFF. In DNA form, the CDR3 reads TGTGCCAGCAGCTTGAGTTACAGGGGAGGGTTCAACACTGAAGCTTTCTTT.

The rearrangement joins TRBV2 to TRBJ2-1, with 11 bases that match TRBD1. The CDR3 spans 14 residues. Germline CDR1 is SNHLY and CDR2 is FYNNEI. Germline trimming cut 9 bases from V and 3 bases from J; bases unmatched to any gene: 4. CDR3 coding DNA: TGTGCCAGTGGGGGGACAGGGGGCTACAATGAGCAGTTCTTC. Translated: CASGGTGGYNEQFF.

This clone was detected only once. CDR3: CASSPRTSNTEAFF. The CDR3 DNA reads TGTGCCAGCTCACCAAGAACCAGCAACACTGAAGCTTTCTTT. The V gene is TRBV18, the J gene TRBJ1-1; D gene unclear. Germline CDR1 is KGHSH and CDR2 is LQKENI. V lost 2 bases, J lost 2 bases, and 9 bases lay in between. The CDR3 sequence is 14 residues long.

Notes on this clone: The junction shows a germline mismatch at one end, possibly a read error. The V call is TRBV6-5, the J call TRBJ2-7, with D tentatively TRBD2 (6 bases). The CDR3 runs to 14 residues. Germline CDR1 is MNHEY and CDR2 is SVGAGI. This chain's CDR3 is CACSWGDSSYEQYF. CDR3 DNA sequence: TGTGCCTGCAGTTGGGGGGACTCTTCCTACGAGCAGTACTTC.

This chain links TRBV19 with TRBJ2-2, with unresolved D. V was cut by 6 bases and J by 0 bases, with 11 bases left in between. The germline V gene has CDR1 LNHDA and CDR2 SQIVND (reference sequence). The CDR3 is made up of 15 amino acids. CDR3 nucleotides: TGTGCCAGTAGAGGAAGGCAGGCGAACACCGGGGAGCTGTTTTTT. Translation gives CASRGRQANTGELFF.

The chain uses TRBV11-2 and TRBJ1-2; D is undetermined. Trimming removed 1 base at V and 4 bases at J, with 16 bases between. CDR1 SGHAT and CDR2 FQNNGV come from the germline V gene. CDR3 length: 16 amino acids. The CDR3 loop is CASSLGRQRGLYGYTF. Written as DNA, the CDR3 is TGTGCCAGCAGCTTAGGAAGGCAGCGTGGTCTCTATGGCTACACCTTC.

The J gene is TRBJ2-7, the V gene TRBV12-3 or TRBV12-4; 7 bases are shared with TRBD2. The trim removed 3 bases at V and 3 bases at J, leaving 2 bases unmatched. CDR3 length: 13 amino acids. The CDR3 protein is CASSFGTNYEQYF. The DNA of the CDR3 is TGTGCCAGCAGTTTCGGGACTAACTACGAGCAGTACTTC.

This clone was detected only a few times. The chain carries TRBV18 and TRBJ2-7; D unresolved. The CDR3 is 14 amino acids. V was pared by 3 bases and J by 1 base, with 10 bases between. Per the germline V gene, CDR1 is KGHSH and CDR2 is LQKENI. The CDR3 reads CASSPRYTSYEQYF. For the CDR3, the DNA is TGTGCCAGCTCACCTAGGTACACGTCCTACGAGCAGTACTTC.

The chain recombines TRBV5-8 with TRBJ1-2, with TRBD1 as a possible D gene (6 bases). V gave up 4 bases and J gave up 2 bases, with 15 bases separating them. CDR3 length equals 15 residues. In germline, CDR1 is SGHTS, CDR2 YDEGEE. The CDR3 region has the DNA TGTGCCAGCAGCCCCCTTTGGGGGCTAAACTATGGCTACACCTTC. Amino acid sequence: CASSPLWGLNYGYTF. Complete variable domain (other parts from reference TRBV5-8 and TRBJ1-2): EAGVTQSPTHLIKTRGQQATLRCSPISGHTSVYWYQQALGLGLQFLLWYDEGEERNRGNFPPRFSGRQFPNYSSELNVNALELEDSALYLCASSPLWGLNYGYTFGSGTRLTVV.

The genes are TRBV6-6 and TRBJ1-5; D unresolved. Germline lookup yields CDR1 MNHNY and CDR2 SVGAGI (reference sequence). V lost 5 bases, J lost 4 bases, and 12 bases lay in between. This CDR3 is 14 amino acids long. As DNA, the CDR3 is TGTGCCAGCAGTCCCCCAGAAGGGAATCAGCCCCAGCATTTT. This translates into CASSPPEGNQPQHF.